This T cell receptor beta chain was sequenced in a study of cytotoxic CD8 clonotypes in ibrutinib-treated CLL. On the study more broadly: Among responders, approximately 24 were partial and 2 complete; after median roughly 65 months, 14 stayed remitted and roughly 12 progressed.

Regarding the study as a whole: At progression, clonality fell back toward baseline after rising at ibrutinib response. Patients had baseline clonality above age-matched healthy donors, and this clonality moved with circulating CD8+ T-cell counts.

TCRdb's table, derived via immunoSEQ multiplex PCR, lists solely in-frame clones and lacks some. The data contain some 76,000 clones, roughly 83% of them singletons. The CDR3 runs to 15 residues. The germline gives CDR1 SGHTA, CDR2 FQGNSA. V lost 0 bases and J 0 bases, leaving 8 bases between the germline ends. Comment on this clone: Its antigen is unidentified.

The source was PBMCs, collected after 24 months of ibrutinib treatment. The origin of this receptor is a human donor with chronic lymphocytic leukemia. The rearrangement links TRBV7-2 to TRBJ1-2; D may be TRBD1 (5 bases). The CDR3 protein is CASSLAGVPNYGYTF. The CDR3 DNA is TGTGCCAGCAGCTTAGCGGGGGTTCCTAACTATGGCTACACCTTC. The entire variable domain, with the rest obtained from reference TRBV7-2 and TRBJ1-2, is as follows: GAGVSQSPSNKVTEKGKDVELRCDPISGHTALYWYRQSLGQGLEFLIYFQGNSAPDKSGLPSDRFSAERTGGSVSTLTIQRTQQEDSAVYLCASSLAGVPNYGYTFGSGTRLTVV.